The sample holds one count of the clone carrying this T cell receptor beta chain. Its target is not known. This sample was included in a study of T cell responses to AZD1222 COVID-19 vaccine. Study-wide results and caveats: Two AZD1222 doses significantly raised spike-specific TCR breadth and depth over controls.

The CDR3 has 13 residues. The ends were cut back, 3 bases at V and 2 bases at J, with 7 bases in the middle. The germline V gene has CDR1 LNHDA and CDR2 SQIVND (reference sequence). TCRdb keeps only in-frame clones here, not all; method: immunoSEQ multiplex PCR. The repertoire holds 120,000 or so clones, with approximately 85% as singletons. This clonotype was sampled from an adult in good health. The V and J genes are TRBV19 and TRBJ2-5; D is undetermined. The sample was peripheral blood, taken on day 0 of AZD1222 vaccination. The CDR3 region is CASSIGPQETQYF. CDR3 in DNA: TGTGCCAGTAGTATCGGTCCACAAGAGACCCAGTACTTC.